The clone carrying this TCR beta chain was seen repeatedly, ten times or more. The target antigen is unknown. The sample is drawn from a study of T cell repertoires in cytomegalovirus infection. TCRdb processed the reads anew with MiXCR; each CDR3 protein has one entry. The data hold about 130,000 distinct CDR3 sequences, with about 24% observed a single time. V was pared by 5 bases and J by 7 bases, with 13 bases of the junction left unmatched. Germline V gene sequence: CDR1 SGHTA, CDR2 FQGNSA. The CDR3 length is 16 residues. Sequenced input: PBMCs, sequenced either directly or after in vitro stimulation (not recorded which). The receptor's source is a human donor in good health (CMV status not recorded). Some clones in this sample may be carry-over from other donors' samples. This chain links TRBV7-2 with TRBJ2-1; 8 bases map to TRBD2. In DNA form, the CDR3 reads TGTGCCAGCAGCAAGCGGGAGTGGTCGGATGAGAATGAGCAGTTCTTC. It translates to CASSKREWSDENEQFF.